One TCR beta chain is described in this entry. What it binds is not known. TCRdb keeps only in-frame clones here, not all; method: immunoSEQ multiplex PCR. The table has 100,000 to 150,000 clones, over 75% seen once. This CDR3 is built from 15 residues. Per the germline V gene, CDR1 is MNHEY and CDR2 is SMNVEV (reference sequence). V was trimmed by 3 bases and J by 3 bases, leaving 12 bases between them. This entry belongs to a study of T cell responses to AZD1222 COVID-19 vaccine. The study, taken as a whole, reports: Spike-specific TCR repertoires showed rising breadth and depth after two AZD1222 doses. Sampled repertoires all dated from after the peak T cell response.

J is TRBJ1-5 and V is TRBV27, with a weak D call TRBD1 (6 bases). The TCR originated in an adult in good health. The sequenced sample was peripheral blood, obtained on day 0 of AZD1222 vaccination. CDR3 loop: CASSLGQGINQPQHF. The CDR3, as DNA: TGTGCCAGCAGTTTGGGGCAGGGGATCAATCAGCCCCAGCATTTT.